This T cell receptor beta chain was identified in a study of T cell repertoires and HLA-DP antigens. The protocol was immunoSEQ multiplex PCR, while the TCRdb copy is restricted to in-frame clones and leaves out a portion. Among roughly 70,000 clones listed, 80% were seen once. The V end was cut by 0 bases, the J end by 6 bases, with 11 bases between. Germline loops: CDR1 LNHDA, CDR2 SQIVND (reference sequence). The CDR3 length is 14 residues. A few counts support this clone. The antigen remains unidentified. The rearrangement uses TRBV19 and TRBJ1-2; TRBD1 might be the D (5 bases). Sequenced sample: CD4+ T cells from PBMCs. This clonotype was sampled from a man between 60 and 70 years old in good health and CMV-seronegative. The CDR3 nucleotides are TGTGCCAGTAGTATAGATCGGCCAGGGAATGGCTACACCTTC. This translates into CASSIDRPGNGYTF.